The 10 T cell receptor beta chains given below trace back to one sample, sequenced in a study of metastatic and nonmetastatic thyroid tumors. From the PCR reads, TCRdb re-called clones with MiXCR. The sample carries 20,000 to 30,000 clones, 15% to 20% recorded once. Before thyroid surgery, none of the patients had received any treatment. Specimen: blood. These receptors all come from a male donor with papillary thyroid cancer or a benign thyroid nodule (not recorded which). Some clones in this sample may be carry-over from other donors' samples.

This clone was found many times. The identical CDR3 is also encoded by other nucleotide sequences in the sample. The rearrangement links TRBV30 to TRBJ2-7; TRBD1 matches at 10 bases. Germline trimming cut 7 bases from V and 5 bases from J; bases unmatched to any gene: 5. Per the germline V gene, CDR1 is GTSNPN and CDR2 is SVGIG (reference sequence). There are 12 residues in the CDR3. CDR3 DNA sequence: TGTGCCTTGGGGACAGGGGCCCACGAGCAGTACTTC. Translation: CALGTGAHEQYF.

The sample holds many counts of this clone. The chain carries TRBV30 and TRBJ2-3; D ambiguous. The germline CDR1 and CDR2 sequences are GTSNPN and SVGIG (reference sequence). Trimming took off 0 bases at V and 0 bases at J, with 7 bases between the two ends. The CDR3 consists of 14 residues. The DNA for the CDR3 is TGTGCCTGGAGTGTATCGCGGAGCACAGATACGCAGTATTTT. It yields the protein CAWSVSRSTDTQYF.

This clone appeared a few times. This may arise from a read error, as a much more abundant clone is one base away. This chain links TRBV12-1 with TRBJ2-7; the table assigns TRBD2, which was not confirmed against the DNA. TRBV12-1 is noted as a pseudogene. The CDR3 is made up of 18 amino acids. The CDR3 DNA sequence: TGTGCCAGCAGCTTTGGGGAGGGCCAAAACCTAAAGTACTACGAGCAGTACTTC. Protein product: CASSFGEGQNLKYYEQYF.

Many counts were recorded for this clone. The V call is TRBV3-1, the J call TRBJ2-3; D gene ambiguous. This CDR3 contains 15 residues. V was cut by 4 bases and J by 2 bases, with 13 bases left in between. CDR1 and CDR2 (germline): LGHDT, YNNKEL (reference sequence). This chain's CDR3 is CASSPVGGTTDTQYF. The CDR3 coding sequence is TGTGCCAGCAGCCCGGTCGGCGGAACCACAGATACGCAGTATTTT.

The sample holds many counts of this clone. The chain couples TRBV4-1 to TRBJ2-1; TRBD1 agrees at 8 bases. The V gene's germline CDR1 is MGHRA and CDR2 YSYEKL. The CDR3 extends over 15 amino acids. Unmatched junction bases numbered 7, after V lost 1 base and J lost 8 bases. CDR3 protein: CASSQVGDRSHEQFF. The CDR3 region has the DNA TGCGCCAGCAGCCAAGTGGGGGACAGGTCCCATGAGCAGTTCTTC.

A word on this clone: The final CDR3 position lacks the conserved phenylalanine or tryptophan, pointing to a likely read error. The limits of the CDR3 on the DNA are not certain, so only TCRdb's listed CDR3 is given. The chain uses TRBV6-9 and TRBJ2-7; TRBD1, the D gene given by the table, was not confirmed from the DNA. The CDR3 numbers 11 amino acids, ends counted. Germline CDR1 is MNHGY and CDR2 is SVAAGI. The CDR3 sequence: CASSPRVPSYL.

Judged by abundance, this clone is medium-sized. V is TRBV2 and J is TRBJ2-7; 7 bases line up with TRBD2. Germline values: CDR1 SNHLY, CDR2 FYNNEI. The ends lost 6 bases at V and 3 bases at J; junction bases unmatched: 11. The CDR3 extends over 15 amino acids. The CDR3 DNA is TGTGCCAGCAGCGAGGGTGTGCTAGCGGTCTACGAGCAGTACTTC. Residues: CASSEGVLAVYEQYF.

This clone rates as medium-sized (0.01 to 0.1%). The identical CDR3 is also encoded by other nucleotide sequences in the sample. The rearrangement links TRBV6-1 to TRBJ1-1; 7 bases are a match to TRBD1. Germline assignment: CDR1 MNHNS and CDR2 SASEGT. Trimming removed 8 bases from V and 2 bases from J; junction bases left unmatched: 8. The CDR3 is made up of 14 amino acids. The CDR3 DNA follows: TGTGCCAGCGTTTTCTGGACAGGAAACACTGAAGCTTTCTTT. Its protein is CASVFWTGNTEAFF.

This clone was recorded many times. The chain employs TRBV20-1 and TRBJ2-1, with TRBD2 matching 10 bases. In germline, CDR1 is DFQATT, CDR2 SNEGSKA (reference sequence). This CDR3 has 17 amino acids. V dropped 6 bases and J dropped 4; count of bases not matched to a gene: 15. The CDR3 DNA reads as TGCAGTGCCGCGGGGCTAGCGGGAGCCAGGGGGTACAATGAGCAGTTCTTC. It encodes CSAAGLAGARGYNEQFF.

This clone has just one count. The genes are TRBV2 and TRBJ2-6, with D perhaps matching TRBD1 or TRBD2 (5 bases each). This CDR3 has 19 residues. V dropped 0 bases and J dropped 1 base, with 16 bases sitting between them. Germline CDR1 is SNHLY and CDR2 is FYNNEI. The CDR3 DNA is TGTGCCAGCAGTGAAGCAAACGGGGCCTTCGGATCTGGGGCCAACGTCCTGACTTTC. Residues: CASSEANGAFGSGANVLTF.